This entry lists 18 T cell receptor beta chains sequenced from one sample in a study of response to subunit inactivated influenza vaccine. From the RT-PCR reads, TCRdb called clonotypes with MiXCR, one entry per CDR3 protein. The sample lists about 830,000 distinct CDR3 sequences, approximately 18% occurring once. This material consisted of PBMCs from blood, taken 4 to 6 days after vaccination. The receptors originated from a man aged 45 to 65 who received an inactivated influenza vaccine.

This clonotype was seen a few times. The genes are TRBV7-2 and TRBJ2-3; D is undetermined. The CDR3 has 14 amino acids. V lost 5 bases, J lost 4 bases, and 13 bases lay in between. The V gene's germline CDR1 is SGHTA and CDR2 FQGNSA. This chain's CDR3 is CASSKDRISDTQYF. CDR3 coding DNA: TGTGCCAGCAGCAAGGATAGGATTTCAGATACGCAGTATTTT.

This clonotype was seen more than once but under ten times. This chain links TRBV27 with TRBJ2-4; TRBD1 matches at 9 bases. Trimming removed 4 bases from V and 0 bases from J; junction bases left unmatched: 4. Germline assignment: CDR1 MNHEY and CDR2 SMNVEV (reference sequence). The CDR3 spans 16 residues. In nucleotides, the CDR3 is TGTGCCAGCAGTTGGACAGGGGTCCTAGCCAAAAACATTCAGTACTTC. It encodes CASSWTGVLAKNIQYF.

The chain uses TRBV6-1 and TRBJ2-7, with a weak D call TRBD2 (5 bases). V lost 4 bases and J 3 bases, leaving 13 bases between the germline ends. This CDR3 has 14 residues. Germline V gene sequence: CDR1 MNHNS, CDR2 SASEGT. Here the CDR3 reads CASSVGILRYEQYF. The CDR3 DNA is TGTGCCAGCAGTGTCGGGATCCTACGCTACGAGCAGTACTTC.

This clonotype was recorded many times. This chain connects TRBV5-1 to TRBJ2-5; 10 bases match TRBD2. The CDR3 loop spans 15 amino acids. Germline trimming cut 0 bases from V and 4 bases from J; bases unmatched to any gene: 3. CDR1 SGHRS and CDR2 YFSETQ come from the germline V gene. CDR3 DNA: TGCGCCAGCAGCTTGGCCGGGACTAGCGCAGAGACCCAGTACTTC. This gives the protein CASSLAGTSAETQYF.

This clonotype was counted a few times. The J gene is TRBJ2-3, the V gene TRBV9; D gene unclear. V was trimmed by 1 base and J by 5 bases, leaving 8 bases between them. The CDR3 spans 13 residues. Germline V gene lookup returns CDR1 SGDLS and CDR2 YYNGEE. CDR3 sequence reads: CASSVSVKDTQYF. In DNA form, the CDR3 reads TGTGCCAGCAGCGTATCCGTCAAAGATACGCAGTATTTT.

The J gene is TRBJ1-1, the V gene TRBV27; D call uncertain. This CDR3 spans 14 amino acids. Between the trimmed V and J ends, which lost 0 bases and 3 bases, there was a span of 8 bases. Germline CDR1 reads MNHEY; CDR2 reads SMNVEV (reference sequence). CDR3: CASSLSPIHTEAFF. The CDR3 DNA follows: TGTGCCAGCAGTTTATCCCCAATCCACACTGAAGCTTTCTTT.

In this sample, this clonotype turned up a few times. This chain joins TRBV24-1 and TRBJ2-1; D not certain. CDR1 and CDR2 from the germline V gene are KGHDR and SFDVKD. CDR3 size: 11 residues. Trimming cost V 5 bases and J 10 bases, with 8 bases left between them. The CDR3 spells CATSVTAEQFF. DNA for the CDR3: TGTGCCACCAGTGTGACTGCAGAGCAGTTCTTC.

This clonotype was counted at least ten times. The gene calls are TRBV20-1 and TRBJ2-7, with a possible D match to TRBD1 (6 bases). The CDR3 is 11 residues long. Germline lookup yields CDR1 DFQATT and CDR2 SNEGSKA (reference sequence). Trimming removed 6 bases at V and 5 bases at J, with 11 bases between. The CDR3 DNA is TGCAGTGCGGATCGGGACAACGAGCAGTACTTC. Its protein is CSADRDNEQYF.

The V gene is TRBV27, the J gene TRBJ2-2; possible D gene TRBD2, 6 bases. The CDR3 runs to 16 residues. V lost 4 bases to trimming and J lost 3 bases, with 15 bases between them. Per germline, CDR1 MNHEY and CDR2 SMNVEV (reference sequence). In DNA form, the CDR3 reads TGTGCCAGCAGTTCCCCACGGGAGAGGGACACCGGGGAGCTGTTTTTT. Encoded protein: CASSSPRERDTGELFF.

The sample holds a few counts of this clonotype. The V gene is TRBV29-1, the J gene TRBJ1-1; TRBD1 matches at 9 bases. The CDR3 loop spans 13 amino acids. V was clipped by 7 bases and J by 3 bases; unmatched bases: 6. The germline gives CDR1 SQVTM, CDR2 ANQGSEA. The CDR3 nucleotides are TGCAGCGACAACAGGGGGCGGGACACTGAAGCTTTCTTT. It is translated as CSDNRGRDTEAFF.

This clonotype was found many times. The rearrangement joins TRBV25-1 to TRBJ1-2; TRBD1 might be the D (6 bases). Germline V gives CDR1 MGHDK, CDR2 SYGVNS. CDR3 length: 16 residues. V dropped 0 bases and J dropped 4 bases, with 15 bases sitting between them. The CDR3 spells CASSEYAGGASYGYTF. Here the CDR3 DNA reads TGTGCCAGCAGTGAATATGCGGGGGGCGCGAGCTATGGCTACACCTTC.

This chain uses TRBV20-1 with TRBJ2-5, with a weak D call TRBD2 (6 bases). V lost 3 bases to trimming and J lost 3 bases, with 14 bases between them. The CDR3 consists of 14 residues. Per germline, CDR1 DFQATT and CDR2 SNEGSKA (reference sequence). In DNA form, the CDR3 reads TGCAGTGCTAGTACCCGGGAGCCAAAAGAGACCCAGTACTTC. The encoded protein is CSASTREPKETQYF.

This clonotype was counted between two and nine times. The chain links TRBV7-8 to TRBJ2-5; D not resolved. V was clipped by 1 base and J by 5 bases, with 14 bases between them. CDR1 and CDR2 from the germline V gene are SGHVS and FQNEAQ. This CDR3 has 15 amino acids. The CDR3 loop reads CASSLGSGAGETQYF. CDR3 sequence (DNA): TGTGCCAGCAGCTTAGGGTCAGGCGCCGGGGAGACCCAGTACTTC.

This clonotype came up a few times. The V and J genes are TRBV12-3 or TRBV12-4 and TRBJ1-1, with TRBD1 matching 7 bases. The CDR3 contains 12 residues. With V trimmed by 5 bases and J by 8 bases, 5 bases remained unmatched. Here the CDR3 DNA reads TGTGCCAGCAGTCCGGGACAGCGCGAAGCTTTCTTT. Residues: CASSPGQREAFF.

This clonotype turned up a few times. The chain combines TRBV29-1 with TRBJ2-1; D is possibly TRBD1 (6 bases). There are 16 residues in the CDR3. Germline V gene data show CDR1 as SQVTM and CDR2 as ANQGSEA. With 4 bases removed from V and 13 bases from J, the gap between germline ends came to 29 bases. The CDR3 DNA is TGCAGCGTTGTTGGTGTAACAGGGCGGTTCGGGCTGACACAGTTCTTC. It translates to CSVVGVTGRFGLTQFF.

This clonotype was seen more than once but under ten times. This chain connects TRBV7-2 to TRBJ2-1; D uncertain. Germline loops: CDR1 SGHTA, CDR2 FQGNSA. Trimming removed 2 bases from V and 5 bases from J, with 16 bases in between. There are 16 residues in the CDR3. CDR3 sequence reads: CASSLHERQYNNEQFF. The CDR3 nucleotides are TGTGCCAGCAGCTTACACGAAAGACAATACAACAATGAGCAGTTCTTC.

This clonotype was counted ten times or more. This chain joins TRBV6-5 and TRBJ2-7; the D call may be TRBD1 or TRBD2 (5 bases each). The CDR3 extends over 17 amino acids. The ends were cut back, 2 bases at V and 4 bases at J, with 21 bases in the middle. Germline V gene data show CDR1 as MNHEY and CDR2 as SVGAGI. CDR3 residues: CASSYVRGALLPYEQYF. Written as DNA, the CDR3 is TGTGCCAGCAGTTACGTTAGAGGGGCTCTCTTACCTTACGAGCAGTACTTC.

This chain connects TRBV5-1 to TRBJ1-2, with D unresolved. V lost 3 bases and J lost 4, with 13 bases in between. The V gene's germline CDR1 is SGHRS and CDR2 YFSETQ. The CDR3 runs 14 residues. This CDR3 is CASSSSGGSYGYTF. CDR3 in DNA: TGCGCCAGCAGCTCGTCTGGAGGTAGCTATGGCTACACCTTC.